This entry describes one T cell receptor beta chain. Its specificity is not known. Sequencing was performed with immunoSEQ multiplex PCR; in TCRdb, only in-frame clones are kept and a portion is missing. The table has some 77,000 clones, 80% to 90% seen once. The data belong to a study of OX40 agonist ivuxolimab in advanced cancers. Study overall: Among those treated, three patients had partial responses, one with hepatocellular carcinoma and two with cutaneous melanoma. Findings and limits, study-wide: Clonal expansion was seen in CD4+ and CD8+ blood T cells by week 6 at 0.1 to 3.0 mg/kg. Partial responders at 0.1-3.0 mg/kg showed near-lowest clonal expansion. The investigators did not determine what antigen specificity the expanded peripheral T cells had.

This CDR3 spans 11 amino acids. Trimming stripped 2 bases from V and 7 bases from J, with 9 bases between. Germline lookup yields CDR1 DFQATT and CDR2 SNEGSKA (reference sequence). This specimen was CD4+ or CD8+ T cells sorted from blood, taken in a trial of the OX40 agonist ivuxolimab. The chain has TRBV20-1 and TRBJ2-7; D may be TRBD2 (5 bases). This receptor was obtained from an adult with an advanced solid tumor such as melanoma, head and neck, liver or kidney cancer. Here the CDR3 reads CSARTGFEQYF. The CDR3 nucleotides are TGCAGTGCTAGAACGGGATTTGAGCAGTACTTC.